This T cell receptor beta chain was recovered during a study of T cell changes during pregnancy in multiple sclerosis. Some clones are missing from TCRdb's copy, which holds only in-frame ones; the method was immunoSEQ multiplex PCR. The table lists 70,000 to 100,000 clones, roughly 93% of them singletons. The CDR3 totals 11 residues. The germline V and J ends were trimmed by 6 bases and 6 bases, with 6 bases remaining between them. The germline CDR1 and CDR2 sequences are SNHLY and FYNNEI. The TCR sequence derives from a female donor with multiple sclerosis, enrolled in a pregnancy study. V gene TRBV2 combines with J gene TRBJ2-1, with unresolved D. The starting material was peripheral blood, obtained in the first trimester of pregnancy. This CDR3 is CASRRFNEQFF. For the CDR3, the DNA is TGTGCCAGCAGGAGATTCAATGAGCAGTTCTTC.